This entry describes one T cell receptor beta chain. Its antigen is unknown. The sample holds no much larger clone one base away, and base qualities are not on file. Taken with the paper, the label for time point translates to: baseline before first vaccination. Vaccinee samples were obtained from the UK trials COV001 and COV002, which included a single-blind randomized controlled phase 2/3 trial of AZD1222 (ChAdOx1 nCoV-19) in healthy adults. For TCRbeta chain sequencing, PBMC samples from trial participants were taken at day 0 and at day 28 after the second dose. The data belong to a study of T cell responses to AZD1222 COVID-19 vaccine (dated by TCRdb to 2020 to 2022). For the study in its entirety: AZD1222 recipients whose second dose came at about 4 weeks and those whose second dose came at about 12 weeks were combined into one group, since spike-specific TCR depth and breadth did not differ between the two schedules. TCR sequencing was performed for fewer than 250 trial participants, of whom some 200 were given two doses of AZD1222 and about 25 were given two doses of MenACWY control vaccine. Enrollment into the trials was organized by age into subgroups of 18-55, 56-69 and 70-plus years, and those subgroups contained roughly 150, 30 and 60 TCR-sequenced participants, respectively. Findings and caveats that apply to the study as a whole: Because no day 14 peak-response samples were available, repertoires were characterized only after the peak T cell response. Reportedly, almost half of the unique spike-specific TCRs recognized epitopes lying outside the regions that are mutated in the B.1.351 and B.1.1.7 variants. The vaccine-associated CD4 TCRs covered the entire spike protein, and the dominant responses fell in regions 160-218 and 743-854. Conclusions about previously exposed vaccinees are limited because only a handful of AZD1222 recipients were SARS-CoV-2 seropositive at baseline. After two AZD1222 doses, spike-specific TCR breadth and depth were significantly higher than at day 0 and than in MenACWY recipients. Participants were mostly white British, with more females than males. The authors suggested clonal diversity may have been underestimated. The 56-69-year group was small, and its depth increase did not reach significance, likely because of low power.

The CDR3 regions of human TCRbeta chains were analyzed by immunosequencing. In the authors' own workflow: Repertoire TCRs were matched against a reference library of SARS-CoV-2-specific TCRs generated with the MIRA antigen-specificity platform. Breadth was defined as the fraction of unique TCRs that were SARS-CoV-2-associated. Depth was defined as the fraction of total T cells that were SARS-CoV-2-associated. Using the MIRA data, every spike-specific TCR was mapped to the spike region that the TCR reacted to and assigned to either a CD4 or a CD8 class. Log10-transformed breadth and depth values were compared by one-way ANOVA with Sidak's multiple comparisons tests. Imported from immuneACCESS, the table was reduced by TCRdb to in-frame sequences with V and J called. These copies leave out some clones; in studies compared against another copy, an unresolved V gene accounts for under half, and the cause of the remainder is not known. D and trimming come from the DNA, and the V and J calls and clone size come from that table. The sample yields about 130,000 clones; 85% to 90% were counted once. The ten top clones hold about a fifth of the sample.

The TCR comes from an adult in good health. Material: peripheral blood, obtained on day 0 of AZD1222 vaccination.

The CDR3 reads CASSKKDRRTNYGYTF. At the DNA level, the sequence is TGTGCCAGCAGCAAAAAGGACAGACGAACTAACTATGGCTACACCTTC. Recombination linked TRBV3-1 (or the pseudogene TRBV3-2) to TRBJ1-2; the D region possibly corresponds to TRBD1 (6 bases align). The CDR3 starts with the cysteine, ends with the phenylalanine, and has 16 residues. The read is trimmed to its CDR3 DNA, 48 bases read in frame from base 1. As encoded in the germline V gene (reference sequence), CDR1 is LGHDT while CDR2 is YNNKEL. V drops 5 bases and J drops 0 bases, leaving 16 bases in between.